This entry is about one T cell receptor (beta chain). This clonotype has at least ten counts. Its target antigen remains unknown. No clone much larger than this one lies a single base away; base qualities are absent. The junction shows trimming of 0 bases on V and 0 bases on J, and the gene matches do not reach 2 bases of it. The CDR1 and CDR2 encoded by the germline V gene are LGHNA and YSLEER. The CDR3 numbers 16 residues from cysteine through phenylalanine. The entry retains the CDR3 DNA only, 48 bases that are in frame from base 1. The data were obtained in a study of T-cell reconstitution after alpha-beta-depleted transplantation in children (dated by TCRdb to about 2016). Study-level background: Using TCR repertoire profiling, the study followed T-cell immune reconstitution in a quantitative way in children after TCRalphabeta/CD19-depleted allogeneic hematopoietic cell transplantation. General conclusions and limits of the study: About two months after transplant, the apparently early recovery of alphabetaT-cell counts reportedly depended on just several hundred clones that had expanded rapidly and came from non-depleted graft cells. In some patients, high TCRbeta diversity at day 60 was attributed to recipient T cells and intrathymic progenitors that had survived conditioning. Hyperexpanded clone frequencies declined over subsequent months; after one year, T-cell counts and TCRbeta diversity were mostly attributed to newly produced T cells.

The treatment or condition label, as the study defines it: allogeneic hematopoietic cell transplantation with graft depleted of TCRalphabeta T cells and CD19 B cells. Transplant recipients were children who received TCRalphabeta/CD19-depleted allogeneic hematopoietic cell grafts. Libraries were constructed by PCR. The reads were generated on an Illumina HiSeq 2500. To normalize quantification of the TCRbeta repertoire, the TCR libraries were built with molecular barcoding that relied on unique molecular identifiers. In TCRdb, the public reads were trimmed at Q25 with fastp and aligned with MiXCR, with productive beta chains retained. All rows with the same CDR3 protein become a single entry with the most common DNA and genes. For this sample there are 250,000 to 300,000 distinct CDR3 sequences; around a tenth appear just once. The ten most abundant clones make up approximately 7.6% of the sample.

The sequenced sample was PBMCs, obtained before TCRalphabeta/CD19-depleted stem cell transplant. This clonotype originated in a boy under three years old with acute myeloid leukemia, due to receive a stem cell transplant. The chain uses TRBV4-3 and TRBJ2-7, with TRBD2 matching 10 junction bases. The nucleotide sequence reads TGCGCCAGCAGCCAAGATGCTAGCGGGAGCTCCTACGAGCAGTACTTC. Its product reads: CASSQDASGSSYEQYF.